Presented here are 20 T cell receptor beta chains from one specimen sequenced in a study of cytomegalovirus exposure and HLA in healthy donors. 60 Vbeta and 13 Jbeta primers were used in PCR. This table comes from immunoSEQ multiplex PCR, and its TCRdb copy is limited to in-frame clones, with some not included. The data show 150,000 or so clones, approximately 78% seen once. The sequencing sample was made of PBMCs. Receptor source: a middle-aged man in good health and CMV-seropositive.

The table lists this clone with a few counts. The same CDR3 is also encoded by other DNA sequences in this sample. The chain combines TRBV18 with TRBJ2-5; D gene unclear. Per the germline V gene, CDR1 is KGHSH and CDR2 is LQKENI. This CDR3 contains 13 residues. With 0 bases removed from V and 5 bases from J, the gap between germline ends came to 7 bases. CDR3 DNA: TGTGCCAGCTCACCACCGCCCCGGGAGACCCAGTACTTC. Translation gives CASSPPPRETQYF.

The chain carries TRBV4-3 and TRBJ2-5; 10 bases align to TRBD2. The CDR3 runs 16 residues. The germline V gene has CDR1 LGHNA and CDR2 YSLEER. Trimming removed 1 base from V and 4 bases from J; junction bases left unmatched: 6. Written as DNA, the CDR3 is TGCGCCAGCAGCCAAGGCGGGACTAGCGAGGGAGAGACCCAGTACTTC. Translation: CASSQGGTSEGETQYF.

V is TRBV16 and J is TRBJ1-5; D uncertain. Germline V CDR1 and CDR2: KGHSY, FQNENV. V lost 0 bases, J lost 7 bases, and 7 bases lay in between. CDR3 length: 13 residues. The CDR3 DNA reads TGTGCCAGCAGCCAATCGGGAGGGCAGCCCCAGCATTTT. Protein sequence: CASSQSGGQPQHF.

CDR3 loop: CASSPRASTDTQYF. The CDR3 bases are TGTGCCAGCAGCCCCCGCGCTAGCACAGATACGCAGTATTTT. The chain employs TRBV7-7 and TRBJ2-3; D remains ambiguous. The germline V gene encodes CDR1 SSHAT and CDR2 FNYEAQ (reference sequence). The CDR3 is made up of 14 amino acids. Trimming removed 5 bases at V and 0 bases at J, with 9 bases between.

The genes are TRBV11-3 and TRBJ2-1; 9 bases are shared with TRBD1. Germline values: CDR1 SGHNT, CDR2 YENEEA. This CDR3 contains 14 residues. With V trimmed by 0 bases and J by 12 bases, 6 bases remained unmatched. The CDR3 coding sequence is TGTGCCAGCAGCTTAGATAGTCGGGACAGGGTGCAGTTCTTC. This sequence encodes CASSLDSRDRVQFF.

The V and J genes are TRBV5-1 and TRBJ2-2, with 8 bases matching TRBD2. CDR3 length equals 18 residues. With 4 bases clipped from V and 2 bases from J, the junction kept 13 bases outside the gene matches. Germline CDR1 SGHRS, CDR2 YFSETQ. The CDR3 nucleotides are TGCGCCAGCAGCACCGGGGGTGTAGCGGGGATTAACACCGGGGAGCTGTTTTTT. It codes for CASSTGGVAGINTGELFF.

The chain is built from TRBV19 and TRBJ1-2; D gene uncertain. V was shortened by 6 bases and J by 5 bases, with 28 bases between the two germline ends. Per the germline V gene, CDR1 is LNHDA and CDR2 is SQIVND (reference sequence). The CDR3 is 18 amino acids. The CDR3 protein is CASSHGGGTEAAGYGYTF. CDR3 sequence (DNA): TGTGCCAGTAGCCATGGTGGCGGTACCGAGGCCGCGGGGTATGGCTACACCTTC.

The J gene is TRBJ2-5, the V gene TRBV28; 7 bases map to TRBD1. CDR1 and CDR2 (germline): MDHEN, SYDVKM. The CDR3 runs 15 residues. The trim removed 6 bases at V and 4 bases at J, leaving 11 bases unmatched. The DNA of the CDR3 is TGTGCCAGCAGCACCACAGGGGTTGTAGGAGAGACCCAGTACTTC. Amino acids: CASSTTGVVGETQYF.

This chain uses TRBV18 with TRBJ1-3, with D unresolved. V was trimmed by 2 bases and J by 4 bases, leaving 12 bases between them. Germline CDR1 KGHSH, CDR2 LQKENI. The CDR3 totals 15 residues. CDR3 loop: CASSPGLRSGNTIYF. In nucleotides, the CDR3 is TGTGCCAGCTCACCAGGGCTCCGGTCAGGAAACACCATATATTTT.

Only one count was recorded for this clone. The rearrangement uses TRBV15 and TRBJ2-7, with no clear D. Germline V lookup: CDR1 LNHNV, CDR2 YYDKDF (reference sequence). Trimming left V 0 bases short and J 7 bases short, with 13 bases between. CDR3 length equals 14 residues. CDR3 DNA sequence: TGTGCCACCAGCAGAGATACTTCTGTCTATGAGCAGTACTTC. This sequence encodes CATSRDTSVYEQYF. Full variable domain (missing parts from reference TRBV15 and TRBJ2-7): DAMVIQNPRYQVTQFGKPVTLSCSQTLNHNVMYWYQQKSSQAPKLLFHYYDKDFNNEADTPDNFQSRRPNTSFCFLDIRSPGLGDTAMYLCATSRDTSVYEQYFGPGTRLTVT.

The chain employs TRBV28 and TRBJ1-3; D gene ambiguous. Germline values: CDR1 MDHEN, CDR2 SYDVKM. The CDR3 has 14 residues. Trimming stripped 3 bases from V and 0 bases from J, with 6 bases between. The CDR3 nucleotides read TGTGCCAGCAGTTTGGTCAGCTCTGGAAACACCATATATTTT. Encoded protein: CASSLVSSGNTIYF.

The chain links TRBV5-6 to TRBJ2-1, with TRBD1 matching over 8 bases. Losses at the gene ends were 2 bases for V and 1 base for J; bases not matched to a gene: 11. The CDR3 is 18 amino acids. CDR1 SGHDT and CDR2 YYEEEE come from the germline V gene. CDR3 DNA sequence: TGTGCCAGCAGCTTTTTAGCAGGGGGCATAAGGTCCTACAATGAGCAGTTCTTC. Residues: CASSFLAGGIRSYNEQFF.

The CDR3 DNA is TGTGCCAGCAGTGAATTTTTTGGACTAGCGGGAGGGCCATACGAGCAGTACTTC. It translates to CASSEFFGLAGGPYEQYF. The chain recombines TRBV25-1 with TRBJ2-7; 15 bases agree with TRBD2. J lost 4 bases, V lost 1 base, and 8 bases had no gene match. The germline V gene encodes CDR1 MGHDK and CDR2 SYGVNS. This CDR3 region has 18 residues.

The chain uses TRBV11-3 and TRBJ2-5, with 7 bases identical to TRBD1. The CDR3 runs 13 residues. Trimming removed 5 bases from V and 2 bases from J; junction bases left unmatched: 2. Per the germline V gene, CDR1 is SGHNT and CDR2 is YENEEA. The CDR3 here is CASSVGQQETQYF. CDR3 sequence (DNA): TGTGCCAGCAGCGTGGGACAGCAAGAGACCCAGTACTTC.

The chain links TRBV4-1 to TRBJ2-2; D gene unclear. Trimming shortened V by 3 bases and J by 5 bases, and 10 bases separated the two germline ends. The CDR3 contains 14 residues. Germline assignment: CDR1 MGHRA and CDR2 YSYEKL. Here the CDR3 DNA reads TGCGCCAGCAGCCATGGAGTACGAACCGGGGAGCTGTTTTTT. It is translated as CASSHGVRTGELFF.

This clone was seen a few times. The chain couples TRBV5-5 to TRBJ2-1; 8 nucleotides line up with TRBD2. The V segment lost 2 bases and the J segment 5 bases; nucleotides outside the gene matches: 9. From germline, CDR1 is SGHKS and CDR2 YYEKEE (reference sequence). The CDR3 length is 16 residues. CDR3 protein: CASSFLAGRGDNEQFF. The CDR3 region has the DNA TGTGCCAGCAGCTTCCTGGCCGGGAGGGGTGACAATGAGCAGTTCTTC.

This chain uses TRBV30 with TRBJ1-5; TRBD1 is a possible D gene (5 bases). Trimming took off 8 bases at V and 0 bases at J, with 17 bases between the two ends. The CDR3 covers 15 residues. Germline lookup yields CDR1 GTSNPN and CDR2 SVGIG (reference sequence). The CDR3 region has the DNA TGTGCCGGAACGACTGACAGATATAGCAATCAGCCCCAGCATTTT. Translation: CAGTTDRYSNQPQHF.

CDR3 in amino acids: CSATGTSGYNEQFF. In DNA form, the CDR3 reads TGCAGCGCTACCGGGACTAGCGGATACAATGAGCAGTTCTTC. V usage is TRBV29-1 and J usage is TRBJ2-1, with TRBD2 matching over 11 bases. Germline V CDR1 and CDR2: SQVTM, ANQGSEA. Unmatched junction bases numbered 6, after V lost 7 bases and J lost 4 bases. The CDR3 loop spans 14 amino acids.

The gene calls are TRBV6-6 and TRBJ1-1, with a weak D call TRBD1 (6 bases). The CDR3 spans 14 residues. V was cut by 5 bases and J by 0 bases, with 10 bases left in between. Germline lookup yields CDR1 MNHNY and CDR2 SVGAGI (reference sequence). CDR3 residues: CASSRQAMNTEAFF. The CDR3, as DNA: TGTGCCAGCAGTAGACAGGCCATGAACACTGAAGCTTTCTTT.

This chain joins TRBV9 and TRBJ2-1; 14 nucleotides line up with TRBD2. J gave up 9 bases and V 0 bases, and 5 bases lay outside the gene matches. Per germline, CDR1 SGDLS and CDR2 YYNGEE. The CDR3 contains 16 residues. CDR3 residues: CASSVAGTSGSTEQFF. CDR3 DNA sequence: TGTGCCAGCAGCGTAGCGGGGACTAGCGGGAGTACTGAGCAGTTCTTC.